One sample yielded the 14 T cell receptor beta chains listed below, sequenced in a study of immune evolution from preneoplasia to lung adenocarcinoma. Repertoires were generated with immunoSEQ multiplex PCR, while TCRdb's copy carries only in-frame clones and drops some. Among under 45,000 clones listed, over 75% were seen once. Sequenced: FFPE invasive lung adenocarcinoma tissue. These receptor sequences come from a person in their sixties or seventies with lung adenocarcinoma.

The chain links TRBV2 to TRBJ1-1, with D possibly TRBD1 on 5 matching bases. Deletions cut 6 bases from V and 1 base from J, with 12 bases between. CDR3 length: 14 amino acids. The germline V gene encodes CDR1 SNHLY and CDR2 FYNNEI. CDR3: CASRAGTENTEAFF. The DNA of the CDR3 is TGTGCCAGCAGGGCCGGGACCGAGAACACTGAAGCTTTCTTT.

This chain joins TRBV28 and TRBJ2-3; D might be TRBD1 or TRBD2, each matching 7 bases. This CDR3 comprises 15 residues. CDR1 MDHEN and CDR2 SYDVKM come from the germline V gene. V dropped 4 bases and J dropped 10 bases, with 21 bases sitting between them. Here the CDR3 reads CASSYGGGNRGAQYF. The CDR3 DNA reads TGTGCCAGCAGTTATGGGGGAGGGAACAGGGGAGCGCAGTATTTT.

The V call is TRBV7-8, the J call TRBJ1-1; a possible D gene is TRBD1 (6 bases). CDR3 length: 22 residues. The germline V gene has CDR1 SGHVS and CDR2 FQNEAQ. Trimming stripped 1 base from V and 1 base from J, with 31 bases between. The CDR3, as DNA: TGTGCCAGCAGCTTAGTAGGAGGAGGCAGAGGGGGGGGCTGGGCAACGAACACTGAAGCTTTCTTT. This encodes CASSLVGGGRGGGWATNTEAFF.

This clone appeared a few times. The rearrangement joins TRBV11-2 to TRBJ1-2; possible D gene TRBD1, 5 bases. Germline V gives CDR1 SGHAT, CDR2 FQNNGV. V was cut by 5 bases and J by 2 bases, with 15 bases left in between. The CDR3 is 15 residues long. The CDR3 nucleotides read TGTGCCAGCAGCCCGGGGGGACTGAAGAACTATGGCTACACCTTC. Translated: CASSPGGLKNYGYTF.

The rearrangement links TRBV21-1 to TRBJ2-3; no DNA check was done on the table's D call, TRBD2. TRBV21-1 counts as a pseudogene. The CDR3 is 13 amino acids. CDR3 in DNA: TGTGCCGGGGAGGGACTAGCGGGTGATACGCAGTATTTT. This encodes CAGEGLAGDTQYF.

The genes are TRBV5-6 and TRBJ2-1; 13 bases map to TRBD2. Losses at the gene ends were 4 bases for V and 2 bases for J; bases not matched to a gene: 12. Germline CDR1 reads SGHDT; CDR2 reads YYEEEE. The CDR3 sequence is 19 residues long. The CDR3 DNA is TGTGCCAGCAGCCTACTACTAGCGGGAGGGCCCCAAGCCTACAATGAGCAGTTCTTC. It translates to CASSLLLAGGPQAYNEQFF.

CDR3 region: CASSRGQDNYGYTF. In DNA form, the CDR3 reads TGTGCCAGTAGTAGGGGACAGGACAACTATGGCTACACCTTC. The V call is TRBV19, the J call TRBJ1-2, with TRBD1 matching over 8 bases. This CDR3 is 14 amino acids long. The germline CDR1 and CDR2 sequences are LNHDA and SQIVND (reference sequence). The junction had 3 bases not matched to a gene; V was cut back by 4 bases and J by 2 bases.

The rearrangement links TRBV28 to TRBJ2-1; D is perhaps TRBD1 (5 bases). Trimming cost V 1 base and J 12 bases, with 10 bases left between them. This CDR3 has 12 amino acids. The germline V gene encodes CDR1 MDHEN and CDR2 SYDVKM. CDR3 sequence: CASSLLTDSQFF. CDR3 in DNA: TGTGCCAGCAGTTTATTGACAGATTCGCAGTTCTTC.

The V and J genes are TRBV28 and TRBJ2-3, with unresolved D. CDR1 is MDHEN and CDR2 is SYDVKM in the germline V gene. This CDR3 region has 12 residues. The V and J ends lost 4 bases and 2 bases respectively, with 4 bases between them. The chain's CDR3 is CASSSVTDTQYF. CDR3 sequence (DNA): TGTGCCAGCAGTTCCGTCACAGATACGCAGTATTTT.

The J gene is TRBJ2-3, the V gene TRBV6-5, with 8 bases matching TRBD1. The CDR3 has 15 amino acids. V lost 6 bases to trimming and J lost 0 bases; unmatched junction nucleotides: 5. CDR1 MNHEY and CDR2 SVGAGI come from the germline V gene. The CDR3 is CASSRTGKSTDTQYF. In DNA, the CDR3 is TGTGCCAGCAGCCGGACAGGGAAAAGCACAGATACGCAGTATTTT.

This clone was seen more than once but under ten times. This chain links TRBV7-2 with TRBJ2-1, with D possibly matching TRBD2 (5 bases). Trimming shortened V by 6 bases and J by 15 bases, and 21 bases separated the two germline ends. Germline-derived CDR1 and CDR2 are SGHTA and FQGNSA. The CDR3 has 13 amino acids. The CDR3 DNA reads as TGTGCCAGCAGTATTAATCTCAGGCAGGAGGCGTTCTTC. Translated, it gives CASSINLRQEAFF. Filled out from reference TRBV7-2 and TRBJ2-1, the complete variable domain reads GAGVSQSPSNKVTEKGKDVELRCDPISGHTALYWYRQSLGQGLEFLIYFQGNSAPDKSGLPSDRFSAERTGGSVSTLTIQRTQQEDSAVYLCASSINLRQEAFFGPGTRLTVL.

The chain carries TRBV19 and TRBJ1-3, with TRBD1 as a possible D gene (5 bases). CDR3 length: 14 amino acids. V gave up 8 bases and J gave up 0 bases, with 11 bases separating them. Germline CDR1 reads LNHDA; CDR2 reads SQIVND (reference sequence). CDR3 sequence: CASGTRNSGNTIYF. The CDR3, as DNA: TGTGCCAGTGGGACCCGCAACTCTGGAAACACCATATATTTT.

The chain recombines TRBV18 with TRBJ1-4; 8 positions agree with TRBD1. The trim removed 6 bases at V and 8 bases at J, leaving 8 bases unmatched. CDR3 size: 14 residues. Germline CDR1 is KGHSH and CDR2 is LQKENI. CDR3 coding DNA: TGTGCCAGCTCCCCCACGGGGGACAGGGAAAAACTGTTTTTT. Its protein product is CASSPTGDREKLFF.

This chain joins TRBV7-8 and TRBJ2-2; 10 bases fit TRBD2. This CDR3 region has 15 residues. V trimming: 8 bases; J trimming: 7 bases; junction bases outside the gene matches: 10. The germline V gene encodes CDR1 SGHVS and CDR2 FQNEAQ. In DNA form, the CDR3 reads TGTGCCAGCGCCAGCGGGAGGGCCGGTGGCGGGGAGCTGTTTTTT. It specifies CASASGRAGGGELFF.